The clone carrying this T cell receptor (beta chain) appeared once. Its cognate antigen is unknown. Germline CDR1 SGHTA, CDR2 FQGNSA. Trimming removed 5 bases from V and 5 bases from J; junction bases left unmatched: 6. This CDR3 comprises 14 residues. The sample belongs to a study of T cell responses to AZD1222 COVID-19 vaccine. Study conclusions and caveats: Baseline serostatus was positive in only five to seven AZD1222 recipients. Regions 160-218 and 743-854 held dominance among vaccine-associated CD4 TCRs, which spanned spike.

Produced via immunoSEQ multiplex PCR; TCRdb's table is partial and in-frame only. The data contain 100,000 or so clones, over 75% of them singletons. The receptor was derived from an adult in good health. The chain recombines TRBV7-2 with TRBJ2-5; 9 nucleotides match TRBD1. The source material was peripheral blood, sampled on day 0 of AZD1222 vaccination. CDR3 in DNA: TGTGCCAGCAGCCTACAGGGGGCGAGGGAGACCCAGTACTTC. Amino acids: CASSLQGARETQYF. Together with reference TRBV7-2 and TRBJ2-5, the CDR3 gives the full variable domain: GAGVSQSPSNKVTEKGKDVELRCDPISGHTALYWYRQSLGQGLEFLIYFQGNSAPDKSGLPSDRFSAERTGGSVSTLTIQRTQQEDSAVYLCASSLQGARETQYFGPGTRLLVL.